This T cell receptor (beta chain) was documented in a study of response to subunit inactivated influenza vaccine. Study outcomes and limitations: The authors put forward the suggestion that each seasonal influenza vaccination may bring in only a limited number of new T cells.

The J segment lost 7 bases and the V segment lost 3 bases, leaving 8 bases of the junction unmatched. The germline V gene has CDR1 DFQATT and CDR2 SNEGSKA (reference sequence). The CDR3 totals 14 residues. TCRdb reprocessed the RT-PCR reads with MiXCR, giving one entry per CDR3 protein. Among around 500,000 distinct CDR3 sequences, approximately 11% were seen once, and the ten largest hold roughly 12%. There are a few counts of this clonotype. Antigen: not known. The sequences come from PBMCs from blood, collected more than 35 days after vaccination. This chain connects TRBV20-1 to TRBJ2-1, with 8 bases lining up with TRBD2. The TCR originated in a man between 50 and 59 years old who received an inactivated influenza vaccine. Written as DNA, the CDR3 is TGCAGTGCTAGCGGGGGGGCCAAATTTAATGAGCAGTTCTTC. Encoded protein: CSASGGAKFNEQFF.